What follows describes a single T cell receptor beta chain. As yet, its antigen is unknown. This CDR3 has 13 amino acids. From germline, CDR1 is MRHNA and CDR2 SNTAGT. Trimming left V 0 bases short and J 8 bases short, with 9 bases between. This record comes from a study of cytomegalovirus exposure and HLA in healthy donors. Whole-study results and caveats: Sequencing probably produced one cluster of sequence variants that were highly shared. The classifier, whose performance was assessed in both the original and validation cohorts, reportedly diagnosed cytomegalovirus status with high specificity and sensitivity. Apart from CMV serostatus, no immune exposure information was available. Reported findings show TCR beta sequences accurately forecast HLA-A and HLA-B alleles in most subjects.

The primer mix had 60 Vbeta and 13 Jbeta primers. Sequenced by immunoSEQ multiplex PCR; TCRdb stores in-frame clones only, minus some. The table shows about 230,000 clones, with about 85% occurring only once. What was sequenced was PBMCs. This rearrangement joins TRBV6-4 to TRBJ2-3; D not certain. The sequence came from a girl aged 2 to 9 in good health and CMV-seronegative. In nucleotides, the CDR3 is TGTGCCAGCAGTGACTCAATCCGCGGTACGCAGTATTTT. This sequence encodes CASSDSIRGTQYF.